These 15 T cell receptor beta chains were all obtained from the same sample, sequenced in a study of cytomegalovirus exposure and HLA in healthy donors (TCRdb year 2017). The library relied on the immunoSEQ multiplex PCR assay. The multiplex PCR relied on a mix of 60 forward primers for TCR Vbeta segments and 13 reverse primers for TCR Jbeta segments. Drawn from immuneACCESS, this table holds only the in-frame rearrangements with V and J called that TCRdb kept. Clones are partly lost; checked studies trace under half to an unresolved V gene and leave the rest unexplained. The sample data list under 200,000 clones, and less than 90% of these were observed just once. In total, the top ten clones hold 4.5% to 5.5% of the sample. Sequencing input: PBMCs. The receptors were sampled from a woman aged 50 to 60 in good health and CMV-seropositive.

Written as DNA, the CDR3 is TGTGCCATCACCTCGCGGAACTCCTACGAGCAGTACTTC. Translated, it gives CAITSRNSYEQYF. The J gene is TRBJ2-7, the V gene TRBV10-3; D uncertain. The germline gives CDR1 ENHRY, CDR2 SYGVKD. V was cut by 7 bases and J by 0 bases, with 10 bases left in between. This CDR3 contains 13 residues.

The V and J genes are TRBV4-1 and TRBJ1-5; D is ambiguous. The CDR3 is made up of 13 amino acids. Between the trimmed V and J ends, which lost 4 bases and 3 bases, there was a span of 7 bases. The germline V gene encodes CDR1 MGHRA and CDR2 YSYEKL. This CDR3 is CASSPRVNQPQHF. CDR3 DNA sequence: TGCGCCAGCAGCCCCCGGGTCAATCAGCCCCAGCATTTT.

The CDR3 DNA is TGTGCCAGCAGCGAGGGACTAGCGGGGGCCTACGAGCAGTACTTC. Its protein product is CASSEGLAGAYEQYF. The J gene is TRBJ2-7, the V gene TRBV9, with 14 bases aligning to TRBD2. V lost 3 bases, J lost 2 bases, and 1 base stayed unmatched. This CDR3 spans 15 amino acids. CDR1 SGDLS and CDR2 YYNGEE come from the germline V gene.

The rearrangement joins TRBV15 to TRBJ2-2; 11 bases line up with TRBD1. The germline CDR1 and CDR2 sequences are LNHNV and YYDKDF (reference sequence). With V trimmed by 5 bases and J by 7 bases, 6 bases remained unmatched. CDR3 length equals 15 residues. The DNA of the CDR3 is TGTGCCACCAGCCCCCGGGGGACAGGGGGCGGGGAGCTGTTTTTT. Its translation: CATSPRGTGGGELFF.

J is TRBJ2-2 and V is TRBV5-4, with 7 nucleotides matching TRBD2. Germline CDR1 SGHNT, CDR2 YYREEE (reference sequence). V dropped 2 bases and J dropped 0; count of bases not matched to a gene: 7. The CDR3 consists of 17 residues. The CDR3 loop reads CASSFASAGTNTGELFF. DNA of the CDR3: TGTGCCAGCAGCTTCGCTTCAGCGGGGACGAACACCGGGGAGCTGTTTTTT. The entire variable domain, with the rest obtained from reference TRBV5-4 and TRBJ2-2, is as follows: ETGVTQSPTHLIKTRGQQVTLRCSSQSGHNTVSWYQQALGQGPQFIFQYYREEENGRGNFPPRFSGLQFPNYSSELNVNALELDDSALYLCASSFASAGTNTGELFFGEGSRLTVL.

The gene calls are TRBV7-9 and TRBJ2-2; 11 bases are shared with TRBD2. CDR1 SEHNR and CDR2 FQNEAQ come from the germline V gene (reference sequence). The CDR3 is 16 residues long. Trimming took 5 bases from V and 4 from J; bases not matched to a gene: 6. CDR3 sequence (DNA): TGTGCCAGCAGCGCCGGACTAGCGGGTAGCACCGGGGAGCTGTTTTTT. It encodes CASSAGLAGSTGELFF.

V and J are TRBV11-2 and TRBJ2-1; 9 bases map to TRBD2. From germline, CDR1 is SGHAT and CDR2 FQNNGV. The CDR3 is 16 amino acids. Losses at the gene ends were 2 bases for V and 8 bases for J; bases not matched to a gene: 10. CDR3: CASSLSATSGWDEQFF. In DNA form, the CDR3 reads TGTGCCAGCAGCTTATCGGCTACTAGCGGGTGGGATGAGCAGTTCTTC.

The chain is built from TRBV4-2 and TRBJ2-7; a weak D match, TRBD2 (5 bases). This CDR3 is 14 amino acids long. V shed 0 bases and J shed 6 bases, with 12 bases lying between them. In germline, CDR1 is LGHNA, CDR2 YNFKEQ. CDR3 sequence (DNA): TGTGCCAGCAGCCAAGAGCTAGCCCCCTCCGAGCAGTACTTC. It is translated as CASSQELAPSEQYF.

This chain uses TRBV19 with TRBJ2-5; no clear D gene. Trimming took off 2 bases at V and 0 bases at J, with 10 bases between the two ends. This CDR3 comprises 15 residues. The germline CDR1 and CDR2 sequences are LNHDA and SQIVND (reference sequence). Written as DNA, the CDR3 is TGTGCCAGTAGTATAATTCTGGCAGACCAAGAGACCCAGTACTTC. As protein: CASSIILADQETQYF.

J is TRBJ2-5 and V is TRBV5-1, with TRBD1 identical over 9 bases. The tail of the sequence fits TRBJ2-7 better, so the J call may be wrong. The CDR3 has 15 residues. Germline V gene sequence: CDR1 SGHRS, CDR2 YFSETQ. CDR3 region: CASSLAGTGSHEQYF. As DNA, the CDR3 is TGCGCCAGCAGCTTGGCCGGGACAGGGTCCCACGAGCAGTACTTC.

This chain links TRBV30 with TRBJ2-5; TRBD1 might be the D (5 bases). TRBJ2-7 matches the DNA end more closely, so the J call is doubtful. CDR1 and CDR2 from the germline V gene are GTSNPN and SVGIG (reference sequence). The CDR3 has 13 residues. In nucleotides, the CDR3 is TGTGCCTGGAGTGACCTCAGGGTACACGAGCAGTACTTC. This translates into CAWSDLRVHEQYF.

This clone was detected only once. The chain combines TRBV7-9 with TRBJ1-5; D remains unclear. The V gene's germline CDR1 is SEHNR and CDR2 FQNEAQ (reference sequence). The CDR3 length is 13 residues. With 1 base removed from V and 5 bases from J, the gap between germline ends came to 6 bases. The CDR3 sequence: CASSLERDQPQHF. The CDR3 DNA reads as TGTGCCAGCAGCTTAGAGAGGGATCAGCCCCAGCATTTT. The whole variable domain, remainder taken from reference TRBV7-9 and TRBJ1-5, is DTGVSQNPRHKITKRGQNVTFRCDPISEHNRLYWYRQTLGQGPEFLTYFQNEAQLEKSRLLSDRFSAERPKGSFSTLEIQRTEQGDSAMYLCASSLERDQPQHFGDGTRLSIL.

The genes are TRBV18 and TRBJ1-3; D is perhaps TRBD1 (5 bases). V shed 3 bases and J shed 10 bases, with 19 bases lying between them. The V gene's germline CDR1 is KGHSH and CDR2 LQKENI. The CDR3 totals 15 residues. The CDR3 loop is CASSPAAGPIGTIYF. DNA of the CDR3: TGTGCCAGCTCACCGGCGGCAGGGCCGATAGGGACCATATATTTT.

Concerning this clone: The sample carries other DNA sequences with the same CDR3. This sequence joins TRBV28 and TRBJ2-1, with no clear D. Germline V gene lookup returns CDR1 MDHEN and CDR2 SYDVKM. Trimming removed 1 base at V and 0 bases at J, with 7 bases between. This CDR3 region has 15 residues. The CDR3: CASSLYGGSYNEQFF. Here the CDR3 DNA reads TGTGCCAGCAGTTTATACGGCGGCTCCTACAATGAGCAGTTCTTC.

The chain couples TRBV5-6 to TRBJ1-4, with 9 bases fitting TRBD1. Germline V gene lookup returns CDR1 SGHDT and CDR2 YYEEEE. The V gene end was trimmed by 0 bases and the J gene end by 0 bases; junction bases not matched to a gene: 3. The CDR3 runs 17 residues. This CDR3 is CASSLEQGAATNEKLFF. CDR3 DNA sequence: TGTGCCAGCAGCTTGGAACAGGGGGCAGCAACTAATGAAAAACTGTTTTTT.